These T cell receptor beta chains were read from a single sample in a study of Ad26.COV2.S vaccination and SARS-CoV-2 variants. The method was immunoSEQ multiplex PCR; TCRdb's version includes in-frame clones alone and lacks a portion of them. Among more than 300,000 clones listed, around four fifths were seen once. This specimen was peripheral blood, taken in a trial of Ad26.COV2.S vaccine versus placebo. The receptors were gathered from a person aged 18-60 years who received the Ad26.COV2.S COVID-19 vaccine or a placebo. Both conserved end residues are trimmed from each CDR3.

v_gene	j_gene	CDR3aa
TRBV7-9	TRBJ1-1	ASSPPETALLEAF
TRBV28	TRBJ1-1	ASSLGQAGVAEAF
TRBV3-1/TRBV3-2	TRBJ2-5	ASRLGGETQY
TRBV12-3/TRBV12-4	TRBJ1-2	ASSARGLYGYT
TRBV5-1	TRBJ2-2	ASSPGTGVNTGELF
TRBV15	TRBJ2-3	ATTLSGQSTDTQY
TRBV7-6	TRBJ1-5	ASSSNRGPNQPQH
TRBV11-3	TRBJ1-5	ASSPGGQGANQPQH
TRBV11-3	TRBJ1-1	ASSPARGTEAF
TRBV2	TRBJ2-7	ASSETLEQY
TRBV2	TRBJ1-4	ASSEGGGKLF
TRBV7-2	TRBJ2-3	ASSRRGGLAGRTDTQY
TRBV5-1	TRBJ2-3	ASSLGALGPDTQY
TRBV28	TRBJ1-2	ASTSPSSDSNYGYT
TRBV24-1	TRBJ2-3	ATNTGTGATDTQY
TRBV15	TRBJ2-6	ATSRQVYSSGANVLT
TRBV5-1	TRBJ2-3	ASSLEHDTDTQY
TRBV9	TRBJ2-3	ASSRRRGTDTQY
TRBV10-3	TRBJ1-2	AIRAVNYGYT
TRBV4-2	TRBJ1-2	ASSQDRTGTGYT
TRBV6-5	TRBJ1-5	ASSPRGTVNQPQH
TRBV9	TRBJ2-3	ASILRADTQY
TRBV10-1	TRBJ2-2	ASTRQGSTNTGELF
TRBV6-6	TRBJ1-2	ASRPLTGEYYGYT
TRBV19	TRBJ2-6	ASTHNRDSGANVLT
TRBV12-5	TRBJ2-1	ASGFPGLAGVSEQF
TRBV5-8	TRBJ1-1	ASSLGVGRDTEAF
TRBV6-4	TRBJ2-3	ASSDSASGGADTQY
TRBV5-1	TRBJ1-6	ASSLGQGDSPLH
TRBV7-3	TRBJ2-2	ASSPGTGAGELF
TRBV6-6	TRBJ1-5	ASSYSLQGSNQPQH
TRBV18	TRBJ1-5	ASSPSGLHASQH
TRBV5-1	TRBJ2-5	ASSLGPLQGFQETQY
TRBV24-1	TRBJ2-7	ATSDTKGYEQY
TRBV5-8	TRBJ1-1	ASSPRDRGGTEAF
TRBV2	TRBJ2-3	ASRAIDRGRGFSTDTQY
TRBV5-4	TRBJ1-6	ASSLAGTYSPLH
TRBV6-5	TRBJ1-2	ASRRDRLYGYT
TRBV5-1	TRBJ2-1	ASSDILADEQF
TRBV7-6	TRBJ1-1	ASSRLTGGGFGDTEAF
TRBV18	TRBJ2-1	ASSPAQVGAGGQGNEQF
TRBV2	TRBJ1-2	ASPNPGARGYT
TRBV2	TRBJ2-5	ASGGGETQY
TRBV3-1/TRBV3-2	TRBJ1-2	ASSQVGTDFSYGYT
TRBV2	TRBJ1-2	ASRKGTGVNYGYT
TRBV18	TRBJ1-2	ASSPGTENYGYT
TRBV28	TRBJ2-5	ASSRLAGTGETQY
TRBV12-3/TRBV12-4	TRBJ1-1	ASSLWWPEAF
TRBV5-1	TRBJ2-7	ASSLEPGDLYEQY
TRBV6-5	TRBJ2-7	ASSYSGQGPGEQY
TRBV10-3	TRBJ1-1	AISSGTGGLEAF
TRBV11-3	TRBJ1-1	ASSFQVNTEAF
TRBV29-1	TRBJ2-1	SVGVAMRQF
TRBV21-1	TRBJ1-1	ASSKGRGCAF